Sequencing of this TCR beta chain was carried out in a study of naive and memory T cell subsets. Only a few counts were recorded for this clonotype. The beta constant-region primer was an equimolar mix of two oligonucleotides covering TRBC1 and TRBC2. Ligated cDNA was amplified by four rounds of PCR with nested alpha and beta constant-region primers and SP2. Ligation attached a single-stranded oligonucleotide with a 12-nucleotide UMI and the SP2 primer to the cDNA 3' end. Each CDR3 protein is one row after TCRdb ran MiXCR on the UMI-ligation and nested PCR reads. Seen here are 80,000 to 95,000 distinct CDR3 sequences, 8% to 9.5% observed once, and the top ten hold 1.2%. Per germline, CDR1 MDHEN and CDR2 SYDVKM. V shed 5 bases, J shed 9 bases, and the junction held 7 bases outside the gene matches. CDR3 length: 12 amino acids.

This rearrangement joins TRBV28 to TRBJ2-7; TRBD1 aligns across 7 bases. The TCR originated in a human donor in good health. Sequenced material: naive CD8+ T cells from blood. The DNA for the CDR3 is TGTGCCAGCAGTCCGGACAGGCACGGGCAGTACTTC. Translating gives CASSPDRHGQYF.